The clone carrying this T cell receptor beta chain was seen many times. TCRdb re-called the 5' RACE reads through MiXCR, storing one row per CDR3 protein. The data hold approximately 250,000 distinct CDR3 sequences, with approximately 5.9% observed a single time. With 3 bases removed from V and 4 bases from J, the gap between germline ends came to 10 bases. The CDR3 runs to 13 residues. Germline CDR1 reads SGDLS; CDR2 reads YYNGEE. This sample stems from a study of identical twins. These same records also appear under a second study, on T cells expressing NK-cell markers. Per that study: TCR beta repertoires came from sorted CD3+CD56+NKG2C+, CD3+CD56+NKG2C- and CD3+CD56-NKG2C+ T cells. Top CD8+ clonotypes included the dominant CD3+CD56+NKG2C+ clonotypes in roughly 6 donors. Several of the donors also had these clonotypes leading their CD3+CD56-NKG2C+ fraction.

This clonotype originated in a woman in her late teens or twenties in good health. This chain joins TRBV9 and TRBJ2-5; D is tentatively TRBD1 or TRBD2 (5 bases each). What was sequenced was CD8+ T cells sorted from blood. DNA for the CDR3: TGTGCCAGCAGCGGGGGTGGGGGAGAGACCCAGTACTTC. It translates to CASSGGGGETQYF. Variable domain in full (rest from reference TRBV9 and TRBJ2-5): DSGVTQTPKHLITATGQRVTLRCSPRSGDLSVYWYQQSLDQGLQFLIQYYNGEERAKGNILERFSAQQFPDLHSELNLSSLELGDSALYFCASSGGGGETQYFGPGTRLLVL.